This TCR beta chain was captured in a study of T cells after yellow fever vaccination. This clonotype appeared a few times. What it binds is unknown. TCRdb independently ran MiXCR on the 5' RACE reads; one entry per CDR3 protein. The repertoire holds about 330,000 distinct CDR3 sequences, with 6.8% as singletons. V lost 4 bases, J lost 5 bases, and 17 bases lay in between. Germline-derived CDR1 and CDR2 are MNHEY and SVGAGI. The CDR3 sequence is 15 residues long. General study findings and limits: Across the CD4 and CD8 compartments, a small share of clonotypes was present in both. On re-exposure, the response was weaker but peaked faster, at day 5 versus 15.

The sequence was collected from a man between 18 and 29 years old who received the YFV17D yellow fever vaccine. The chain carries TRBV6-5 and TRBJ1-2; maybe TRBD1 (5 bases). Sequencing was performed on PBMCs, taken approximately 47 days after the first yellow fever vaccination. The DNA for the CDR3 is TGTGCCAGCAGTTGGGGACCGCCTGCTGAATATGGCTACACCTTC. Its translation is CASSWGPPAEYGYTF.